The 17 T cell receptor beta chains below all came from one sample that was sequenced in a study of blood T cell repertoires in COVID-19. TCRdb keeps only in-frame clones here, not all; method: immunoSEQ multiplex PCR. The table shows fewer than 450,000 clones, with roughly 86% occurring only once. Sequencing used peripheral blood. The receptors were sampled from a woman in her seventies with COVID-19, enrolled during active disease.

This chain uses TRBV11-2 with TRBJ1-2; D not certain. The V end was cut by 1 base, the J end by 4 bases, with 13 bases between. The CDR3 extends over 15 amino acids. Germline CDR1 reads SGHAT; CDR2 reads FQNNGV. CDR3 bases: TGTGCCAGCAGCTTAGGCCCAGGCGAGTCCTATGGCTACACCTTC. It is translated as CASSLGPGESYGYTF.

The chain employs TRBV5-1 and TRBJ2-7, with 12 bases matching TRBD2. Per the germline V gene, CDR1 is SGHRS and CDR2 is YFSETQ. The CDR3 covers 18 residues. The junction had 11 bases not matched to a gene; V was cut back by 1 base and J by 3 bases. The CDR3 DNA is TGCGCCAGCAGCTTGTATTCTAGCGGGGGGGCCATAGGCTACGAGCAGTACTTC. This sequence encodes CASSLYSSGGAIGYEQYF.

The chain employs TRBV30 and TRBJ1-2; TRBD1 matches 7 bases. The CDR3 runs to 13 residues. V gave up 2 bases and J gave up 7 bases; unmatched junction bases: 7. Germline CDR1 reads GTSNPN; CDR2 reads SVGIG (reference sequence). CDR3 amino acids: CAWSYTGEGGYTF. The DNA of the CDR3 is TGTGCCTGGAGTTATACAGGGGAAGGTGGCTACACCTTC.

This rearrangement joins TRBV24-1 to TRBJ2-1; 11 nucleotides agree with TRBD2. The CDR3 covers 19 residues. Germline V gene lookup returns CDR1 KGHDR and CDR2 SFDVKD. The junction had 14 bases not matched to a gene; V was cut back by 4 bases and J by 4 bases. The CDR3 loop reads CATSEGGTSGPLRYNEQFF. As DNA, the CDR3 is TGTGCCACCAGTGAGGGCGGGACTAGCGGACCGCTTAGATACAATGAGCAGTTCTTC.

This chain connects TRBV6-5 to TRBJ1-2; maybe TRBD1 (6 bases). Germline CDR1 is MNHEY and CDR2 is SVGAGI. V was clipped by 2 bases and J by 3 bases, with 10 bases between them. This CDR3 has 14 residues. Here the CDR3 DNA reads TGTGCCAGCAGTTACGGCAGGGGATACTATGGCTACACCTTC. Protein sequence: CASSYGRGYYGYTF.

V usage is TRBV3-1 (or the pseudogene TRBV3-2) and J usage is TRBJ1-5, with 8 positions matching TRBD1. The germline V gene encodes CDR1 LGHDT and CDR2 YNNKEL (reference sequence). V dropped 1 base and J dropped 6; count of bases not matched to a gene: 5. The CDR3 spans 15 residues. The CDR3 coding sequence is TGTGCCAGCAGCCAAGGACAGGGGATGGCTCAGCCCCAGCATTTT. It encodes CASSQGQGMAQPQHF.

The rearrangement joins TRBV19 to TRBJ2-1; 15 bases agree with TRBD2. Per germline, CDR1 LNHDA and CDR2 SQIVND (reference sequence). The CDR3 runs 16 residues. Unmatched junction bases numbered 8, after V lost 5 bases and J lost 9 bases. CDR3: CASSLWTSGGAGEQFF. DNA of the CDR3: TGTGCCAGTAGTTTATGGACTAGCGGGGGGGCCGGTGAGCAGTTCTTC.

As DNA, the CDR3 is TGCGCCAGCAGCGGCTCCGGGACAGCCTCTGGTGGCTACACCTTC. Encoded protein: CASSGSGTASGGYTF. The J gene is TRBJ1-2, the V gene TRBV5-1, with 7 bases matching TRBD1. V lost 4 bases to trimming and J lost 7 bases; unmatched junction nucleotides: 13. Germline values: CDR1 SGHRS, CDR2 YFSETQ. The CDR3 runs to 15 residues.

The V gene is TRBV19, the J gene TRBJ2-1; TRBD1 aligns across 7 bases. Trimming cost V 3 bases and J 6 bases; bases outside gene matches: 8. This CDR3 contains 15 residues. CDR1 is LNHDA and CDR2 is SQIVND in the germline V gene (reference sequence). CDR3: CASSILDRDVNEQFF. The CDR3 nucleotides are TGTGCCAGTAGTATCCTAGACAGGGATGTCAATGAGCAGTTCTTC.

V usage is TRBV28 and J usage is TRBJ1-2; a weak D match, TRBD1 (5 bases). CDR1 MDHEN and CDR2 SYDVKM come from the germline V gene. CDR3 length equals 13 residues. Trimming cost V 10 bases and J 10 bases, with 22 bases left between them. The CDR3 DNA is TGTGCCACCCGGAGAGTAGGGGATCGTGACTACACCTTC. Its protein is CATRRVGDRDYTF.

This clone was found many times. The rearrangement joins TRBV7-2 to TRBJ2-2; 12 bases align to TRBD1. The CDR3 runs to 19 residues. Germline V gene lookup returns CDR1 SGHTA and CDR2 FQGNSA. V lost 5 bases, J lost 7 bases, and 17 bases stayed unmatched. CDR3 bases: TGTGCCAGCAGCCCCCCGCTCGGAAAGGGACAGGGGGCAAACGGGGAGCTGTTTTTT. This translates into CASSPPLGKGQGANGELFF.

V is TRBV30 and J is TRBJ1-2; unclear D gene. Germline lookup yields CDR1 GTSNPN and CDR2 SVGIG (reference sequence). Trimming removed 3 bases from V and 1 base from J, with 12 bases in between. CDR3 size: 14 residues. The CDR3 is CAWSRAHDNYGYTF. CDR3 bases: TGTGCCTGGAGCCGCGCCCACGATAACTATGGCTACACCTTC.

V is TRBV4-1 and J is TRBJ2-1, with D tentatively TRBD2 (5 bases). CDR3 length: 14 residues. Germline V gene data show CDR1 as MGHRA and CDR2 as YSYEKL. V lost 2 bases, J lost 10 bases, and 15 bases lay in between. The CDR3 reads CASSQFVRGLEQFF. The DNA for the CDR3 is TGCGCCAGCAGCCAATTCGTTAGAGGGCTCGAGCAGTTCTTC.

Many counts were recorded for this clone. V and J are TRBV3-1 (or the pseudogene TRBV3-2) and TRBJ1-2; 7 nucleotides match TRBD1. Germline CDR1 LGHDT, CDR2 YNNKEL (reference sequence). Germline trimming cut 7 bases from V and 6 bases from J; bases unmatched to any gene: 8. The CDR3 runs to 13 residues. The CDR3 loop is CASTRGQADGYTF. The CDR3 DNA sequence: TGTGCCAGCACCAGAGGACAGGCGGATGGCTACACCTTC.

This chain uses TRBV7-9 with TRBJ1-2; 11 bases are a match to TRBD1. CDR1 is SEHNR and CDR2 is FQNEAQ in the germline V gene (reference sequence). The length of the CDR3 is 15 residues. Germline trimming cut 6 bases from V and 7 bases from J; bases unmatched to any gene: 10. The CDR3 spells CASSLTGQGAVGYTF. CDR3 sequence (DNA): TGTGCCAGCAGTCTAACTGGACAGGGGGCGGTTGGCTACACCTTC.

The chain links TRBV6-6 to TRBJ1-2; D unclear. The length of the CDR3 is 15 residues. CDR1 is MNHNY, CDR2 SVGAGI, per germline (reference sequence). V lost 4 bases, J lost 0 bases, and 12 bases lay in between. The CDR3 loop is CASSSPKDTNYGYTF. The CDR3 DNA sequence: TGTGCCAGCAGTTCCCCAAAAGACACTAACTATGGCTACACCTTC.

V gene TRBV24-1 combines with J gene TRBJ2-5; 10 bases fit TRBD1. The CDR3 sequence is 18 residues long. V was clipped by 4 bases and J by 4 bases; unmatched bases: 14. Germline V gives CDR1 KGHDR, CDR2 SFDVKD. The DNA for the CDR3 is TGTGCCACCAGTGAGTCCGGGACAGGGGTTATTTTGGGAGAGACCCAGTACTTC. Its protein product is CATSESGTGVILGETQYF.